The 23 T cell receptor beta chains reported below all come from one sample, sequenced in a study of technical replicates of blood from a few donors. The method was immunoSEQ multiplex PCR; TCRdb's version includes in-frame clones alone and lacks a portion of them. The data contain tens of thousands of clones, 88% of them seen just once; the ten biggest clones take up roughly 4.6%. Sequenced material: PBMCs. The receptors here all came from a human donor in good health. Some clones in this sample may be carry-over from other donors' samples.

This clone was detected a few times. This chain joins TRBV11-1 and TRBJ1-1; 12 bases map to TRBD1. This CDR3 has 15 amino acids. Germline CDR1 SGHAT, CDR2 FQDESV (reference sequence). The trim removed 5 bases at V and 6 bases at J, leaving 7 bases unmatched. The CDR3 loop is CASSPEGQGAPEAFF. CDR3 bases: TGTGCCAGCAGCCCTGAGGGACAGGGGGCCCCTGAAGCTTTCTTT.

CDR3 region: CASSPRTGDNSPLHF. CDR3 nucleotide sequence: TGTGCCAGCAGCCCGAGGACAGGTGATAATTCACCCCTCCACTTT. The V and J genes are TRBV7-9 and TRBJ1-6; 7 bases are a match to TRBD1. CDR1 is SEHNR, CDR2 FQNEAQ, per germline (reference sequence). This CDR3 contains 15 residues. With 5 bases clipped from V and 5 bases from J, the junction kept 6 bases outside the gene matches.

In DNA form, the CDR3 reads TGTGCTAGTGGTTTGGGGACAGGTCGGGAGACCCAGTACTTC. Its translation: CASGLGTGRETQYF. The gene calls are TRBV12-5 and TRBJ2-5, with 7 bases lining up with TRBD1. This CDR3 contains 14 residues. The germline V gene has CDR1 LGHNT and CDR2 FRNRAP. J lost 5 bases, V lost 1 base, and 4 bases had no gene match.

V and J are TRBV4-1 and TRBJ2-5; 7 nucleotides agree with TRBD1. V shed 1 base and J 0 bases; nucleotides not matched to a gene: 2. CDR1 is MGHRA, CDR2 YSYEKL, per germline. The CDR3 consists of 15 residues. The CDR3 reads CASSQGDRDQETQYF. The DNA of the CDR3 is TGCGCCAGCAGCCAAGGGGACAGAGACCAAGAGACCCAGTACTTC.

Written as DNA, the CDR3 is TGTGCCATCTCGGTGGGCCACACAAACACTGAAGCTTTCTTT. As protein: CAISVGHTNTEAFF. The chain has TRBV10-3 and TRBJ1-1; D is uncertain. The CDR3 totals 14 residues. V dropped 8 bases and J dropped 2 bases, with 15 bases sitting between them. The germline V gene encodes CDR1 ENHRY and CDR2 SYGVKD.

This clone appeared a single time. The chain is built from TRBV18 and TRBJ2-3; possibly TRBD2 for D (5 bases). CDR3 length equals 14 residues. V dropped 4 bases and J dropped 1 base, with 9 bases sitting between them. CDR1 and CDR2 (germline): KGHSH, LQKENI. The chain's CDR3 is CASSLQAGTDTQYF. DNA of the CDR3: TGTGCCAGCTCACTCCAAGCGGGCACAGATACGCAGTATTTT.

This chain joins TRBV29-1 and TRBJ1-2; D possibly corresponds to TRBD1 (5 bases). Trimming took off 3 bases at V and 0 bases at J, with 8 bases between the two ends. CDR1 and CDR2 from the germline V gene are SQVTM and ANQGSEA. This CDR3 is 13 amino acids long. In nucleotides, the CDR3 is TGCAGCGTTGATCCAGGGACTAACTATGGCTACACCTTC. This translates into CSVDPGTNYGYTF.

The rearrangement joins TRBV7-2 to TRBJ1-1; no definite D call. The CDR3 has 15 amino acids. The V end lost 3 bases, the J end lost 4 bases, and 15 bases lay between the germline ends. The germline gives CDR1 SGHTA, CDR2 FQGNSA. The CDR3 nucleotides are TGTGCCAGCAGCTTGGGTCCAGGTTTGGGCACTGAAGCTTTCTTT. It is translated as CASSLGPGLGTEAFF.

The chain recombines TRBV4-3 with TRBJ2-5; TRBD1 aligns across 8 bases. The end of the DNA is better explained by TRBJ2-7, so the J call may be wrong. Germline V gene lookup returns CDR1 LGHNA and CDR2 YSLEER. This CDR3 contains 15 residues. CDR3: CASSPDRAGGYEQYF. For the CDR3, the DNA is TGCGCCAGCAGCCCGGACAGGGCTGGGGGATACGAGCAGTACTTC.

This clone was found a few times. The chain is built from TRBV9 and TRBJ1-1; 8 bases fit TRBD1. The ends lost 0 bases at V and 3 bases at J; junction bases unmatched: 4. The CDR3 spans 15 residues. CDR1 SGDLS and CDR2 YYNGEE come from the germline V gene. In DNA, the CDR3 is TGTGCCAGCAGCGTAGATGGCAGGGGGCACACTGAAGCTTTCTTT. Protein product: CASSVDGRGHTEAFF.

In this sample, this clone turned up a few times. The chain recombines TRBV4-2 with TRBJ1-2; 8 nucleotides line up with TRBD1. Germline V gene data show CDR1 as LGHNA and CDR2 as YNFKEQ. The CDR3 length is 15 residues. J was trimmed by 6 bases and V by 1 base; bases with no gene match: 7. CDR3 DNA: TGTGCCAGCAGCCAAGCCAGACAGGGGATAGATGGCTACACCTTC. Its protein product is CASSQARQGIDGYTF.

V and J are TRBV6-5 and TRBJ1-1; D ambiguous. Trimming stripped 0 bases from V and 5 bases from J, with 16 bases between. CDR3 length: 16 residues. Germline loops: CDR1 MNHEY, CDR2 SVGAGI. The CDR3 DNA reads as TGTGCCAGCAGTTACTCGATCGCGCGAGGTGGAACTGAAGCTTTCTTT. Protein sequence: CASSYSIARGGTEAFF.

The J gene is TRBJ2-1, the V gene TRBV10-3; tentatively, D is TRBD2 (7 bases). Germline V gene sequence: CDR1 ENHRY, CDR2 SYGVKD. Trimming shortened V by 2 bases and J by 5 bases, and 13 bases separated the two germline ends. This CDR3 contains 15 residues. The CDR3 is CAISERGASHNEQFF. CDR3 DNA sequence: TGTGCCATCAGTGAGCGGGGGGCTTCTCACAATGAGCAGTTCTTC.

V is TRBV18 and J is TRBJ1-5, with a tentative D call TRBD1 (5 bases). This CDR3 comprises 17 residues. CDR1 is KGHSH and CDR2 is LQKENI in the germline V gene. Trimming took off 3 bases at V and 1 base at J, with 16 bases between the two ends. The CDR3 is CASSPSGRGRSNQPQHF. DNA of the CDR3: TGTGCCAGCTCACCCTCGGGTCGGGGGAGAAGCAATCAGCCCCAGCATTTT. Based on the CDR3 plus reference TRBV18 and TRBJ1-5, the full variable domain is NAGVMQNPRHLVRRRGQEARLRCSPMKGHSHVYWYRQLPEEGLKFMVYLQKENIIDESGMPKERFSAEFPKEGPSILRIQQVVRGDSAAYFCASSPSGRGRSNQPQHFGDGTRLSIL.

V gene TRBV4-2 combines with J gene TRBJ2-1, with a tentative D call TRBD2 (6 bases). The CDR3 consists of 16 residues. Germline CDR1 is LGHNA and CDR2 is YNFKEQ. V gave up 1 base and J gave up 1 base, with 11 bases separating them. CDR3 loop: CASSQGGAGSYNEQFF. The CDR3 bases are TGTGCCAGCAGCCAAGGTGGGGCGGGGTCCTACAATGAGCAGTTCTTC.

This rearrangement joins TRBV7-6 to TRBJ2-7; 9 nucleotides align to TRBD1. This CDR3 comprises 13 residues. Germline V gene lookup returns CDR1 SGHVS and CDR2 FNYEAQ. V lost 3 bases to trimming and J lost 6 bases; unmatched junction nucleotides: 3. CDR3 in amino acids: CASSLGQGAEQYF. Written as DNA, the CDR3 is TGTGCCAGCAGCTTGGGACAGGGTGCCGAGCAGTACTTC.

This chain joins TRBV18 and TRBJ1-5; 11 positions match TRBD1. Trimming removed 3 bases from V and 6 bases from J; junction bases left unmatched: 1. This CDR3 region has 14 residues. Germline CDR1 reads KGHSH; CDR2 reads LQKENI. Here the CDR3 reads CASSPGTGGQPQHF. As DNA, the CDR3 is TGTGCCAGCTCACCTGGGACAGGGGGTCAGCCCCAGCATTTT.

J is TRBJ2-7 and V is TRBV2; TRBD2 is a possible D gene (6 bases). V dropped 8 bases and J dropped 2 bases, with 16 bases sitting between them. The CDR3 has 14 amino acids. Germline CDR1 SNHLY, CDR2 FYNNEI. DNA for the CDR3: TGTGCCAGCCGACCCGGGACTGATACCTACGAGCAGTACTTC. Translating it yields CASRPGTDTYEQYF.

This clone was counted a few times. The rearrangement uses TRBV11-2 and TRBJ1-5; TRBD1 matches at 9 bases. CDR1 and CDR2 from the germline V gene are SGHAT and FQNNGV. The CDR3 spans 15 residues. The V segment lost 2 bases and the J segment 4 bases; nucleotides outside the gene matches: 3. CDR3 nucleotides: TGTGCCAGCAGCTTAACTGGACAGGGGAATCAGCCCCAGCATTTT. Translation: CASSLTGQGNQPQHF.

The chain joins TRBV27 to TRBJ2-1, with a weak D call TRBD2 (7 bases). Per germline, CDR1 MNHEY and CDR2 SMNVEV (reference sequence). The ends were cut back, 6 bases at V and 12 bases at J, with 18 bases in the middle. The CDR3 spans 13 residues. This CDR3 is CASSLGEGVRQFF. CDR3 coding DNA: TGTGCCAGCAGCCTGGGGGAGGGGGTGCGGCAGTTCTTC.

V and J are TRBV6-5 and TRBJ1-2; 7 nucleotides line up with TRBD1. The CDR3 consists of 14 residues. Trimming at V came to 5 bases and at J to 5 bases, leaving 8 bases not matched to a gene. CDR1 is MNHEY, CDR2 SVGAGI, per germline. The chain's CDR3 is CASSDAGTAYGYTF. The CDR3, as DNA: TGTGCCAGCAGTGATGCCGGGACAGCGTATGGCTACACCTTC.

The chain recombines TRBV28 with TRBJ1-3; 9 positions agree with TRBD1. This CDR3 is 15 amino acids long. In germline, CDR1 is MDHEN, CDR2 SYDVKM. Trimming removed 5 bases from V and 3 bases from J; junction bases left unmatched: 5. The CDR3 loop reads CASSTGGANGNTIYF. In DNA, the CDR3 is TGTGCCAGCAGTACAGGGGGCGCGAATGGAAACACCATATATTTT.

The V gene is TRBV5-1, the J gene TRBJ2-6; D unresolved. Germline loops: CDR1 SGHRS, CDR2 YFSETQ. The CDR3 runs 13 residues. The V end lost 4 bases, the J end lost 3 bases, and 5 bases lay between the germline ends. The CDR3 coding sequence is TGCGCCAGCAGCACAAGTGGGGCCAACGTCCTGACTTTC. Encoded protein: CASSTSGANVLTF.